Listed below are T cell receptor beta chains from one sample, sequenced in a study of cytomegalovirus exposure and HLA in healthy donors. The data were produced by immunoSEQ multiplex PCR, yet TCRdb's version contains in-frame clones alone and is incomplete. The sample consists of some 98,000 clones, more than 70% of them appearing once. Source material: PBMCs. These TCRs come from a female donor in good health and CMV-seronegative. CDR3s include the opening cysteine and the closing phenylalanine or tryptophan. Fields, in order: D gene, J gene, clone size, V gene, CDR3 protein, CDR3 DNA. D genes are given only for firm matches. Not every row has a clone size; where given, it reads once, few, many or a size class.

>-|TRBJ1-2|-|TRBV7-8
CASSLAQETYGYTF
TGTGCCAGCAGCTTAGCACAGGAGACCTATGGCTACACCTTC
>TRBD1|TRBJ1-5|-|TRBV19
CASSARPGQGNQPQHF
TGTGCCAGTAGTGCTCGTCCGGGACAGGGGAATCAGCCCCAGCATTTT
>TRBD2|TRBJ2-1|-|TRBV7-3
CASSLTGLANEQFF
TGTGCCAGCAGCTTAACCGGACTAGCCAATGAGCAGTTCTTC
>-|TRBJ1-5|few|TRBV6-6
CASSPSEPQHF
TGTGCCAGCAGCCCTTCGGAGCCCCAGCATTTT
>TRBD2|TRBJ2-7|few|TRBV5-4
CASSQSGETYEQYF
TGTGCCAGCAGCCAAAGCGGGGAGACCTACGAGCAGTACTTC
>-|TRBJ2-3|-|TRBV6-6
CASTPPVAGRTDTQYF
TGTGCCAGCACCCCACCGGTGGCGGGACGAACAGATACGCAGTATTTT
>-|TRBJ2-1|-|TRBV7-2
CASSQSPGHEQFF
TGTGCCAGCAGCCAGTCCCCAGGGCATGAGCAGTTCTTC
>TRBD2|TRBJ2-2|few|TRBV5-1
CASSLAGGRDGELFF
TGCGCCAGCAGTCTGGCGGGGGGGCGTGACGGGGAGCTGTTTTTT
>TRBD1|TRBJ1-2|-|TRBV27
CASSPWDSLDYGYTF
TGTGCCAGCAGCCCTTGGGACAGCCTTGACTATGGCTACACCTTC
>TRBD2|TRBJ2-7|few|TRBV5-1
CASSWTSGGNYEQYF
TGCGCCAGCAGCTGGACTAGCGGGGGAAACTACGAGCAGTACTTC
>TRBD2|TRBJ2-7|-|TRBV29-1
CSVEVFAGGPYEQYF
TGCAGCGTTGAAGTCTTCGCGGGGGGGCCCTACGAGCAGTACTTC
>TRBD1|TRBJ1-1|-|TRBV4-2
CASSQGIGQGFGGNTEAFF
TGTGCCAGCAGCCAAGGCATTGGACAGGGTTTTGGGGGGAACACTGAAGCTTTCTTT
>TRBD1|TRBJ2-1|-|TRBV27
CASSLRDRGLFF
TGTGCCAGCAGTTTAAGGGACAGGGGGTTGTTCTTC
>-|TRBJ2-5|-|TRBV9
CASSVSNPPGAQYF
TGTGCCAGCAGCGTCTCGAACCCCCCCGGGGCCCAGTACTTC
>TRBD1|TRBJ1-4|-|TRBV6-5
CASSYSRTGLGKLFF
TGTGCCAGCAGTTACTCTAGGACAGGCCTCGGAAAACTGTTTTTT
>TRBD2|TRBJ2-3|-|TRBV6-1
CAGALAGGTDTQYF
TGTGCCGGGGCCTTAGCGGGGGGCACAGATACGCAGTATTTT
>TRBD2|TRBJ2-7|-|TRBV11-2
CASSLAASGRPTYF
TGTGCCAGCAGCTTAGCGGCTAGCGGGAGGCCAACGTACTTC
>TRBD1|TRBJ2-2|-|TRBV4-2
CASSQETQWRTGAGELFF
TGTGCCAGCAGCCAGGAAACTCAATGGCGGACAGGGGCCGGGGAGCTGTTTTTT
>-|TRBJ2-7|-|TRBV19
CASSIQTGLEQYF
TGTGCCAGTAGTATACAAACAGGGCTCGAGCAGTACTTC
>-|TRBJ1-1|-|TRBV7-9
CASSSRVDSEAFF
TGTGCCAGCAGCTCACGAGTCGACAGTGAAGCTTTCTTT
>TRBD2|TRBJ2-1|few|TRBV11-3
CASSGGLAGGSEQFF
TGTGCCAGCAGCGGCGGACTAGCGGGAGGGTCCGAGCAGTTCTTC
>-|TRBJ2-6|few|TRBV28
CASSLAAAGANVLTF
TGTGCCAGCAGTTTAGCGGCAGCTGGGGCCAACGTCCTGACTTTC
>TRBD2|TRBJ2-7|-|TRBV6-5
CASSYGRELYEQYF
TGTGCCAGCAGTTACGGGAGGGAACTCTACGAGCAGTACTTC
>TRBD1|TRBJ2-1|-|TRBV6-6
CASSYGTDYYNEQFF
TGTGCCAGCAGTTACGGGACAGATTACTACAATGAGCAGTTCTTC
>-|TRBJ1-2|-|TRBV28
CASSFGVGRFLDYGYTF
TGTGCCAGCAGTTTCGGGGTCGGCCGGTTCTTAGACTATGGCTACACCTTC
>TRBD2|TRBJ2-1|-|TRBV6-5
CASSSGGAGENEQFF
TGTGCCAGCAGTTCCGGGGGAGCGGGGGAAAATGAGCAGTTCTTC
>TRBD2|TRBJ2-2|-|TRBV5-1
CASSLGLAENTGELFF
TGCGCCAGCAGCTTGGGACTAGCGGAGAACACCGGGGAGCTGTTTTTT
>-|TRBJ2-7|few|TRBV6-1
CASRYRQTSSYEQYF
TGTGCCAGCAGGTATCGACAGACCAGCTCCTACGAGCAGTACTTC
>TRBD1|TRBJ2-7|-|TRBV28
CASRSGQGAHEQYF
TGTGCCAGCAGGTCGGGACAGGGGGCCCACGAGCAGTACTTC
>TRBD1|TRBJ1-3|few|TRBV19
CASSLTGDTGNTIYF
TGTGCCAGTAGTTTGACAGGGGATACTGGAAACACCATATATTTT
>-|TRBJ2-6|few|TRBV14
CASSQEFMGPSSGANVLTF
TGTGCCAGCAGCCAAGAGTTTATGGGGCCGAGCTCTGGGGCCAACGTCCTGACTTTC
>-|TRBJ1-2|few|TRBV5-4
CASSLIQGPPLYGYTF
TGTGCCAGCAGCTTGATACAGGGCCCCCCCCTCTATGGCTACACCTTC
>TRBD1|TRBJ2-7|-|TRBV5-4
CASAAGTGVPYEQYF
TGTGCCAGCGCCGCGGGGACAGGGGTTCCCTACGAGCAGTACTTC
>-|TRBJ2-7|-|TRBV5-6
CASSPLSGFYEQYF
TGTGCCAGCAGCCCACTCTCCGGGTTTTACGAGCAGTACTTC
>-|TRBJ2-7|few|TRBV6-5
CASSYSRGRKNEQYF
TGTGCCAGCAGTTACTCGCGGGGGCGAAAGAACGAGCAGTACTTC
>TRBD1|TRBJ2-5|-|TRBV5-1
CASSLGSGGLYQETQYF
TGCGCCAGCAGCTTGGGGTCAGGGGGCCTGTACCAAGAGACCCAGTACTTC
>TRBD2|TRBJ2-7|-|TRBV7-6
CASSLGPAGGSYEQYF
TGTGCCAGCAGCTTAGGTCCAGCGGGGGGTTCCTACGAGCAGTACTTC
>TRBD1|TRBJ1-1|-|TRBV5-1
CASSPHTGTGTEAFF
TGCGCCAGCAGCCCACATACTGGGACAGGGACTGAAGCTTTCTTT
>-|TRBJ1-5|once|TRBV7-9
CASSSDRPPRGNQPQHF
TGTGCCAGCAGCTCTGACAGGCCGCCTAGGGGGAATCAGCCCCAGCATTTT
>-|TRBJ1-6|-|TRBV5-1
CASSPQGWGTDSPLHF
TGCGCCAGCAGCCCTCAGGGTTGGGGAACAGATTCACCCCTCCACTTT
>-|TRBJ1-1|-|TRBV19
CASSPLGAGNTEAFF
TGTGCCAGTAGTCCCCTTGGCGCGGGGAACACTGAAGCTTTCTTT
>-|TRBJ1-1|-|TRBV7-9
CASSHGGTEAFF
TGTGCCAGCAGCCACGGAGGGACTGAAGCTTTCTTT
>TRBD2|TRBJ2-3|-|TRBV7-9
CASSLRSGSSDTQYF
TGTGCCAGCAGCTTAAGGAGCGGGAGTTCAGATACGCAGTATTTT
>-|TRBJ1-3|once|TRBV4-2
CASSQDLAGMGGNTIYF
TGTGCCAGCAGCCAAGATTTGGCAGGGATGGGGGGAAACACCATATATTTT
>TRBD1|TRBJ2-6|-|TRBV2
CASMLTGWFSGANVLTF
TGTGCCAGCATGCTGACAGGGTGGTTCTCTGGGGCCAACGTCCTGACTTTC
>-|TRBJ2-1|-|TRBV28
CASSLLTGSSYNEQFF
TGTGCCAGCAGTTTATTAACAGGGAGCTCCTACAATGAGCAGTTCTTC
>-|TRBJ2-5|once|TRBV11-3
CASSFRSHETQYF
TGTGCCAGCAGCTTCAGATCACACGAGACCCAGTACTTC
>TRBD1|TRBJ2-2|-|TRBV19
CASSIIGGNTGELFF
TGTGCCAGTAGTATTATAGGGGGCAACACCGGGGAGCTGTTTTTT
>-|TRBJ1-5|-|TRBV5-5
CASSFNRASQPQHF
TGTGCCAGCAGCTTCAACAGGGCGAGTCAGCCCCAGCATTTT
>TRBD1|TRBJ2-2|-|TRBV7-9
CASSSRGTGNIGELFF
TGTGCCAGCAGCTCACGTGGGACAGGGAATATCGGGGAGCTGTTTTTT
>TRBD1|TRBJ1-6|-|TRBV11-2
CASSPDRGRSPLHF
TGTGCCAGCAGCCCTGACAGGGGACGATCACCCCTCCACTTT
>TRBD1|TRBJ2-7|-|TRBV14
CASSQPGQWNEQYF
TGTGCCAGCAGCCAACCGGGACAGTGGAACGAGCAGTACTTC
>-|TRBJ2-7|-|TRBV7-9
CASSQGTLSSYEQYF
TGTGCCAGCAGCCAAGGGACACTAAGCTCCTACGAGCAGTACTTC
>-|TRBJ2-3|-|TRBV29-1
CSADPRDFRTDTQYF
TGCAGCGCCGACCCCCGGGACTTTCGCACAGATACGCAGTATTTT
>-|TRBJ1-5|once|TRBV11-2
CASGLDHQGHQPQHF
TGTGCCAGCGGCTTAGATCATCAGGGTCATCAGCCCCAGCATTTT
>-|TRBJ1-2|-|TRBV27
CASSLRDWGYTF
TGTGCCAGCAGTTTGAGGGACTGGGGCTACACCTTC
>-|TRBJ2-3|-|TRBV14
CASSPRLTDTQYF
TGTGCCAGCAGCCCCCGACTCACAGATACGCAGTATTTT
>-|TRBJ2-5|-|TRBV14
CASSASLSQTQYF
TGTGCCAGCAGCGCATCATTGAGCCAGACCCAGTACTTC